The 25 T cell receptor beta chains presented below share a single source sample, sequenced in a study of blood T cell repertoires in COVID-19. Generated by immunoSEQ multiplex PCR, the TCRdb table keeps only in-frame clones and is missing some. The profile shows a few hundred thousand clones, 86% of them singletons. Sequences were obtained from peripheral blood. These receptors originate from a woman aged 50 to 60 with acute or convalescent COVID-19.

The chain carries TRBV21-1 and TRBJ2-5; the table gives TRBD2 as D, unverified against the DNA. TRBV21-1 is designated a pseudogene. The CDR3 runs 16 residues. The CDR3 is CASSKGTSGFQETQYF. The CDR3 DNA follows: TGTGCCAGCAGCAAGGGGACTAGCGGGTTCCAAGAGACCCAGTACTTC.

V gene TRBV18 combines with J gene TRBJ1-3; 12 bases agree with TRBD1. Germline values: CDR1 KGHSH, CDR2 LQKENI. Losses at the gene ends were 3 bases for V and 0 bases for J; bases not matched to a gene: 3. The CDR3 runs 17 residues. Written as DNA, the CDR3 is TGTGCCAGCTCACCGGGACAGGGGGCTTCCTCTGGAAACACCATATATTTT. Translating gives CASSPGQGASSGNTIYF.

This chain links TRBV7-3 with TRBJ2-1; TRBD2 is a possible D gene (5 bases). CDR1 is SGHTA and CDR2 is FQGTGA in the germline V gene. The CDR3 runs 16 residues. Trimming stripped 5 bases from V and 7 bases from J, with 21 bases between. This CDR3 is CASSRETVGERNEQFF. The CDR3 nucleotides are TGTGCCAGCAGCCGAGAGACCGTCGGGGAGAGGAATGAGCAGTTCTTC.

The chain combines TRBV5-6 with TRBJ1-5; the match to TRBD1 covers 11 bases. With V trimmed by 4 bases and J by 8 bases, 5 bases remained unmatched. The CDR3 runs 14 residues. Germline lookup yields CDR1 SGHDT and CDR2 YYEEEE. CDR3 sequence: CASSPGTGGKPQHF. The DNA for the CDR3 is TGTGCCAGCAGCCCTGGGACAGGGGGGAAGCCCCAGCATTTT.

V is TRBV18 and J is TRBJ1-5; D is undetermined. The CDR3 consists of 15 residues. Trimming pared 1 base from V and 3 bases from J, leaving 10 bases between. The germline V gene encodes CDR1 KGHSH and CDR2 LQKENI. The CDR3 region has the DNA TGTGCCAGCTCACCACGAGGCCAGACCAATCAGCCCCAGCATTTT. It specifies CASSPRGQTNQPQHF.

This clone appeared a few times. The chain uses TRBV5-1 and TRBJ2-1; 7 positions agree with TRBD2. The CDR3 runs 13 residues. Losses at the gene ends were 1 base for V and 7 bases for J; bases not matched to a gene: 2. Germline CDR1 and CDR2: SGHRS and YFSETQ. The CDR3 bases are TGCGCCAGCAGCTTGAGCGGGGCTAATGAGCAGTTCTTC. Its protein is CASSLSGANEQFF.

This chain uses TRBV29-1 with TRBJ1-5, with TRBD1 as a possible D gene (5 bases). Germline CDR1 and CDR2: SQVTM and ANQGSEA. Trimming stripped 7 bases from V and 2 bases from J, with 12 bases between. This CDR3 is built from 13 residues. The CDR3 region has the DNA TGCAGCGCTTCAACAGGCGGCAATCAGCCCCAGCATTTT. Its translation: CSASTGGNQPQHF.

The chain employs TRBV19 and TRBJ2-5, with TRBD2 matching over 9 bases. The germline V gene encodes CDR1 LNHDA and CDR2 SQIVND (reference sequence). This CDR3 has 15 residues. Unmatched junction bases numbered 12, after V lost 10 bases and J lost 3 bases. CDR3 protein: CATRPRTSAEETQYF. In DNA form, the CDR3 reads TGTGCCACCAGACCTCGGACTAGCGCAGAAGAGACCCAGTACTTC.

CDR3 loop: CASSSSGGETQYF. The CDR3 DNA follows: TGTGCCAGCAGTTCTAGCGGGGGAGAGACCCAGTACTTC. The V gene is TRBV6-5, the J gene TRBJ2-5; TRBD2 aligns across 10 bases. CDR3 length: 13 amino acids. Unmatched junction bases numbered 0, after V lost 4 bases and J lost 4 bases. Germline values: CDR1 MNHEY, CDR2 SVGAGI.

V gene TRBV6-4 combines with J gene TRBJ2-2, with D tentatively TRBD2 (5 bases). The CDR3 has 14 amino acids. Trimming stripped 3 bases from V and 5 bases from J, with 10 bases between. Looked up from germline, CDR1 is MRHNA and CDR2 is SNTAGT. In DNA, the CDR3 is TGTGCCAGCAGTGATAATGGACTTACCGGGGAGCTGTTTTTT. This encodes CASSDNGLTGELFF.

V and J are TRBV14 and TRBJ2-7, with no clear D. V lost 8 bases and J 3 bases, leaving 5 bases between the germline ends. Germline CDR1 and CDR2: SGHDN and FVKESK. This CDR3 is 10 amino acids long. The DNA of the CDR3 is TGTGCCAGCCCCCACTACGAGCAGTACTTC. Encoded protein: CASPHYEQYF. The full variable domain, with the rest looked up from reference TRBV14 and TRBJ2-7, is EAGVTQFPSHSVIEKGQTVTLRCDPISGHDNLYWYRRVMGKEIKFLLHFVKESKQDESGMPNNRFLAERTGGTYSTLKVQPAELEDSGVYFCASPHYEQYFGPGTRLTVT.

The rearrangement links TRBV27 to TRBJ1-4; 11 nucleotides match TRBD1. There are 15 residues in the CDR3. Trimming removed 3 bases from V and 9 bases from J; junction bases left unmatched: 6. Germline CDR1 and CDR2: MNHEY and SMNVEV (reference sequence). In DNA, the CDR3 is TGTGCCAGCAGTTTTACCGGACAGGGGGCCAAAAAACTGTTTTTT. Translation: CASSFTGQGAKKLFF. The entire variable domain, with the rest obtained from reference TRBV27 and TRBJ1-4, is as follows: EAQVTQNPRYLITVTGKKLTVTCSQNMNHEYMSWYRQDPGLGLRQIYYSMNVEVTDKGDVPEGYKVSRKEKRNFPLILESPSPNQTSLYFCASSFTGQGAKKLFFGSGTQLSVL.

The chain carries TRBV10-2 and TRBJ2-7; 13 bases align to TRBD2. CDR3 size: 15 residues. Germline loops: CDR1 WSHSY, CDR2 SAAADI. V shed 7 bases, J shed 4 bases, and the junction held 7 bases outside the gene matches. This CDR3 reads CASTPRTSGGYEQYF. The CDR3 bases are TGCGCCAGCACCCCCCGGACTAGCGGGGGTTACGAGCAGTACTTC.

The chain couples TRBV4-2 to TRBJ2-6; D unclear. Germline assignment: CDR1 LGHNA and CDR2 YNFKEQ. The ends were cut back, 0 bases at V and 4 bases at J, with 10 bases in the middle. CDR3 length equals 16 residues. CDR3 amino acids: CASSQEYSNGANVLTF. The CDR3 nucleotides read TGTGCCAGCAGCCAAGAGTACAGTAACGGGGCCAACGTCCTGACTTTC.

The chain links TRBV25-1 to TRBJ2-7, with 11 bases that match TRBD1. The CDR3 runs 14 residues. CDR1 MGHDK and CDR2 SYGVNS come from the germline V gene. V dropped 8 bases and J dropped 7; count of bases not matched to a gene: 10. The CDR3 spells CASQTGQGAREQYF. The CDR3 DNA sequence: TGTGCCAGCCAAACAGGACAGGGGGCGAGGGAGCAGTACTTC.

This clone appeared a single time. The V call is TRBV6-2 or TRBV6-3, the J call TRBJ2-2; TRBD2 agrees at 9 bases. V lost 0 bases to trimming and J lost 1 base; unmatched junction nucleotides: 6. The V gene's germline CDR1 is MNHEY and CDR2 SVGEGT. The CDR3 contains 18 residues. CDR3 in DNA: TGTGCCAGCAGTTACTCCGAGCGGGGGGCAGGGAACACCGGGGAGCTGTTTTTT. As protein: CASSYSERGAGNTGELFF.

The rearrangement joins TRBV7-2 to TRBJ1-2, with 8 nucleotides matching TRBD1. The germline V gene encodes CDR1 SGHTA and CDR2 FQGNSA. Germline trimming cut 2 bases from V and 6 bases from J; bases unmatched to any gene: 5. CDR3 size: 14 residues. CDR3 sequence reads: CASSLKGQEHGYTF. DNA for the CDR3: TGTGCCAGCAGCTTAAAGGGACAGGAGCATGGCTACACCTTC.

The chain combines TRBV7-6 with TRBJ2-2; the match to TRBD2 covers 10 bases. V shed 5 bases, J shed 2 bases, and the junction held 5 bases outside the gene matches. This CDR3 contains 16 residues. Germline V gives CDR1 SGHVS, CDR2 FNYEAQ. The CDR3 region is CASSPRTSGNTGELFF. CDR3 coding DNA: TGTGCCAGCAGCCCGAGGACTAGCGGAAACACCGGGGAGCTGTTTTTT.

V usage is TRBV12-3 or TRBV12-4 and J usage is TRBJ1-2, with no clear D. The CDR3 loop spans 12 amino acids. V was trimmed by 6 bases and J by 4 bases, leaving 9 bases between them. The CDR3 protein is CASSPSVYGYTF. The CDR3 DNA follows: TGTGCCAGCAGCCCTTCCGTCTATGGCTACACCTTC.

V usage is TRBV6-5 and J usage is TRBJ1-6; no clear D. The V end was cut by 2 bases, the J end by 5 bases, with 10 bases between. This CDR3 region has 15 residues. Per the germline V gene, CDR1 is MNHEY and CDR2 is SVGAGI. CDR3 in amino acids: CASSYGGFDNSPLHF. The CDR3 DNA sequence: TGTGCCAGCAGTTACGGAGGATTTGATAATTCACCCCTCCACTTT.

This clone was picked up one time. The CDR3 loop reads CASSSDYSDEQFF. CDR3 sequence (DNA): TGTGCCAGCAGCTCGGACTACTCAGATGAGCAGTTCTTC. The chain couples TRBV7-9 to TRBJ2-1; a possible D gene is TRBD2 (6 bases). The V gene's germline CDR1 is SEHNR and CDR2 FQNEAQ (reference sequence). Between the trimmed V and J ends, which lost 4 bases and 8 bases, there was a span of 12 bases. The CDR3 covers 13 residues.

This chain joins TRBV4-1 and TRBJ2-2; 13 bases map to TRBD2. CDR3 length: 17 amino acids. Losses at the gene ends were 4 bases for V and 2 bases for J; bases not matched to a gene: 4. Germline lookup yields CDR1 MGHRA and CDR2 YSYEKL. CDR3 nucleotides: TGCGCCAGCAGCCCGACTAGCGGGGGGCCCAACACCGGGGAGCTGTTTTTT. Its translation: CASSPTSGGPNTGELFF.

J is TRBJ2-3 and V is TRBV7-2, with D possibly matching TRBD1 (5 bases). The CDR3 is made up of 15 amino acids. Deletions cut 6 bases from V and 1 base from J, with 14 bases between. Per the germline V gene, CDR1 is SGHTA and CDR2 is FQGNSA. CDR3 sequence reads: CASSWGPQRTDTQYF. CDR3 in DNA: TGTGCCAGCAGTTGGGGCCCCCAACGCACAGATACGCAGTATTTT.

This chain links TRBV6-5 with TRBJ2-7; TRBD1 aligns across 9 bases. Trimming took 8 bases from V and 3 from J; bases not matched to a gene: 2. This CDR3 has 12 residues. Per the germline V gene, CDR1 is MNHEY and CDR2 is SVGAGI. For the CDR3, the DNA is TGTGCCAGCTCGACAGGGGGCTACGAGCAGTACTTC. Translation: CASSTGGYEQYF.

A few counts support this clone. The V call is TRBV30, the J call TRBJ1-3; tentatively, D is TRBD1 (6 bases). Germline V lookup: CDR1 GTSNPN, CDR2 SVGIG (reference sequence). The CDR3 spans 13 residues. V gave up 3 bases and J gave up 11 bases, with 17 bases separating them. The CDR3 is CAWRAGERLAIYF. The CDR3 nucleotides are TGTGCCTGGAGGGCAGGGGAGAGGTTGGCCATATATTTT.